These 6 T cell receptor beta chains originate from one sample sequenced in a study of cytomegalovirus exposure and HLA in healthy donors. The study ran its PCR with 60 Vbeta and 13 Jbeta primers. Using immunoSEQ multiplex PCR, the repertoire was profiled, and TCRdb retains in-frame clones only, with some absent. The table lists 100,000 or so clones, approximately 78% of them singletons, with approximately 1.5% in the top ten. Sequencing used PBMCs. The receptors derive from a man aged 35 to 55 in good health and CMV-seronegative.

In this sample, this clone turned up a few times. This chain uses TRBV2 with TRBJ1-3, with a possible D match to TRBD1 (5 bases). V was cut by 3 bases and J by 0 bases, with 9 bases left in between. The germline gives CDR1 SNHLY, CDR2 FYNNEI. This CDR3 has 15 amino acids. CDR3 sequence: CASSEGGVSGNTIYF. The CDR3 DNA follows: TGTGCCAGCAGTGAGGGGGGGGTCTCTGGAAACACCATATATTTT.

The chain couples TRBV6-5 to TRBJ2-3; TRBD1 aligns across 10 bases. The CDR3 length is 14 residues. Germline trimming cut 6 bases from V and 3 bases from J; bases unmatched to any gene: 3. CDR1 is MNHEY, CDR2 SVGAGI, per germline. CDR3 residues: CASSRDRGTDTQYF. CDR3 DNA: TGTGCCAGCAGCCGGGACAGGGGAACAGATACGCAGTATTTT.

V usage is TRBV10-3 and J usage is TRBJ1-1; maybe TRBD1 (5 bases). V lost 5 bases and J lost 5, with 9 bases in between. The CDR3 extends over 12 amino acids. Germline lookup yields CDR1 ENHRY and CDR2 SYGVKD. Written as DNA, the CDR3 is TGTGCCATCAGTTTTGGGGGGACTGAAGCTTTCTTT. Translation: CAISFGGTEAFF.

This chain links TRBV5-6 with TRBJ1-2, with D unresolved. Germline values: CDR1 SGHDT, CDR2 YYEEEE. The CDR3 sequence is 12 residues long. Trimming took off 0 bases at V and 6 bases at J, with 6 bases between the two ends. The CDR3 region is CASSLAQDGYTF. The CDR3 bases are TGTGCCAGCAGCTTGGCCCAGGATGGCTACACCTTC.

V is TRBV27 and J is TRBJ1-5; no clear D gene. Trimming cost V 9 bases and J 1 base, with 7 bases left between them. This CDR3 spans 12 amino acids. CDR1 and CDR2 (germline): MNHEY, SMNVEV (reference sequence). CDR3 in DNA: TGTGCCAGTTCTGAGAGCAATCAGCCCCAGCATTTT. It yields the protein CASSESNQPQHF.

This chain uses TRBV28 with TRBJ1-2; TRBD1 matches at 10 bases. Germline V gene lookup returns CDR1 MDHEN and CDR2 SYDVKM. J lost 4 bases, V lost 2 bases, and 4 bases had no gene match. CDR3 length equals 15 residues. The CDR3, as DNA: TGTGCCAGCAGTTTAGACAGGGGGCGCCTCTATGGCTACACCTTC. It is translated as CASSLDRGRLYGYTF.